This T cell receptor beta chain comes out of a study of blood T cell repertoires in COVID-19. Across the study: The origin of the acute and convalescent COVID-19 samples was the United States, Italy and Spain.

As originally analysed: Nucleated cell counts were estimated from reference gene primer amplification. The repertoire was sequenced with immunoSEQ multiplex PCR; TCRdb's copy has only in-frame clones and lacks some. Clonal size and the V and J genes are those of that table, whereas D and trimming came from the DNA. Of approximately 100,000 clones listed, just over 90% are singletons. Looked up from germline, CDR1 is MNHEY and CDR2 is SMNVEV (reference sequence). V was pared by 5 bases and J by 2 bases, with 13 bases between. This CDR3 has 15 amino acids. Sequencing was performed on peripheral blood. The rearrangement uses TRBV27 and TRBJ2-1, with D possibly being TRBD2 (6 bases). This TCR was sampled from a man aged 60 to 75 with acute or convalescent COVID-19. For the CDR3, the DNA is TGTGCCAGCAGTCCGGAGCGGGCTCCCTACAATGAGCAGTTCTTC. Its translation: CASSPERAPYNEQFF.